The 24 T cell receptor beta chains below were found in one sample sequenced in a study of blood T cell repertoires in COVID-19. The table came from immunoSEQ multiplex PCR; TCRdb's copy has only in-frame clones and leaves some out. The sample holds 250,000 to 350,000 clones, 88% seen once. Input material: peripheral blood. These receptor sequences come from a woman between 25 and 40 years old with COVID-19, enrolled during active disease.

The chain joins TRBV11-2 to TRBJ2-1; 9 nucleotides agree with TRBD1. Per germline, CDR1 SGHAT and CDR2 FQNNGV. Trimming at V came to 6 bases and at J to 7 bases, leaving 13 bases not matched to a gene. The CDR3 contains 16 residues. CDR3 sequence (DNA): TGTGCCAGCAGATCCCCCGGGGGACAGGGTTGGAATGAGCAGTTCTTC. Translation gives CASRSPGGQGWNEQFF. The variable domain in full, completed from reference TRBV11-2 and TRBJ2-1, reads EAGVAQSPRYKIIEKRQSVAFWCNPISGHATLYWYQQILGQGPKLLIQFQNNGVVDDSQLPKDRFSAERLKGVDSTLKIQPAKLEDSAVYLCASRSPGGQGWNEQFFGPGTRLTVL.

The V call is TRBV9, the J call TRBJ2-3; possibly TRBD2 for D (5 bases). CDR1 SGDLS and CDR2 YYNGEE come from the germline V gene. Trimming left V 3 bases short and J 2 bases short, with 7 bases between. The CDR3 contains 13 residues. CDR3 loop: CASSADFTDTQYF. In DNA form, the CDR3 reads TGTGCCAGCAGCGCGGACTTCACAGATACGCAGTATTTT.

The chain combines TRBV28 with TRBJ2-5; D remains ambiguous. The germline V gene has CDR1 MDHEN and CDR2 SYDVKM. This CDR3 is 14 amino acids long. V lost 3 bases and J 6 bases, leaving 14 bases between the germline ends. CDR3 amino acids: CASSFVAQVKTQYF. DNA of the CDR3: TGTGCCAGCAGTTTCGTGGCCCAAGTGAAGACCCAGTACTTC.

The CDR3: CASSSQGADTQYF. CDR3 DNA sequence: TGTGCCAGCAGCTCCCAGGGTGCAGATACGCAGTATTTT. The V and J genes are TRBV7-3 and TRBJ2-3, with D maybe TRBD1 (5 bases). The CDR3 covers 13 residues. The V end was cut by 4 bases, the J end by 4 bases, with 9 bases between. Germline lookup yields CDR1 SGHTA and CDR2 FQGTGA.

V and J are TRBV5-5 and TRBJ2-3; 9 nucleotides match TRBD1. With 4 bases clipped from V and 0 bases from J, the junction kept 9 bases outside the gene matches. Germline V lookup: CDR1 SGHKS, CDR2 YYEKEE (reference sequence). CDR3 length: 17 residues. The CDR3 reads CASSLGQGPISTDTQYF. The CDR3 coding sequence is TGTGCCAGCAGCCTGGGACAGGGACCTATAAGCACAGATACGCAGTATTTT. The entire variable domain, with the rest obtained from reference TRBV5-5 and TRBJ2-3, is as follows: DAGVTQSPTHLIKTRGQQVTLRCSPISGHKSVSWYQQVLGQGPQFIFQYYEKEERGRGNFPDRFSARQFPNYSSELNVNALLLGDSALYLCASSLGQGPISTDTQYFGPGTRLTVL.

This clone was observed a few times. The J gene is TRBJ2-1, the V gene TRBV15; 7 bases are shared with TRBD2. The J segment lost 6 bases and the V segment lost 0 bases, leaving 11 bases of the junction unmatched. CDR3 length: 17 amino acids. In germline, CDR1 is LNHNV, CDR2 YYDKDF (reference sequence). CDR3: CATSRDQGGSHGNEQFF. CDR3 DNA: TGTGCCACCAGCAGAGATCAGGGCGGGAGTCATGGCAATGAGCAGTTCTTC.

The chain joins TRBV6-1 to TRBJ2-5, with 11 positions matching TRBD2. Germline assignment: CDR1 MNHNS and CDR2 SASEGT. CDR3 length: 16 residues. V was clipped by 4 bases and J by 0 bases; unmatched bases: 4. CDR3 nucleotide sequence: TGTGCCAGCAGTGTCGGGACTAGCGGAAACCAAGAGACCCAGTACTTC. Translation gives CASSVGTSGNQETQYF.

The CDR3 DNA is TGTGCCAGTAGTATGAGGGGGGGGAACACTGAAGCTTTCTTT. Residues: CASSMRGGNTEAFF. The chain has TRBV19 and TRBJ1-1; D is possibly TRBD1 (6 bases). CDR1 and CDR2 from the germline V gene are LNHDA and SQIVND (reference sequence). The CDR3 runs 14 residues. The V gene lost 3 bases and the J gene lost 1 base, with 9 bases spanning the gap. The full variable domain, with the rest looked up from reference TRBV19 and TRBJ1-1, is DGGITQSPKYLFRKEGQNVTLSCEQNLNHDAMYWYRQDPGQGLRLIYYSQIVNDFQKGDIAEGYSVSREKKESFPLTVTSAQKNPTAFYLCASSMRGGNTEAFFGQGTRLTVV.

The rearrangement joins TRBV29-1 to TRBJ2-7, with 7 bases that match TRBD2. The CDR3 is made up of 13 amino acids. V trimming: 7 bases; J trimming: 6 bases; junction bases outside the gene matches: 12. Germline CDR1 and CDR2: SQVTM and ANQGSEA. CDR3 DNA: TGCAGCGCCACCTGGGGGGGAGGCTCCGAGCAGTACTTC. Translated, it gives CSATWGGGSEQYF.

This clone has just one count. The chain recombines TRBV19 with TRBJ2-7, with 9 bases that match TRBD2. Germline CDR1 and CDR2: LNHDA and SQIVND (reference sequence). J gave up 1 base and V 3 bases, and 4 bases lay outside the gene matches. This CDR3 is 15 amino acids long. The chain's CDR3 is CASSIGAGGSYEQYF. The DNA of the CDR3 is TGTGCCAGTAGTATTGGAGCGGGAGGTTCCTACGAGCAGTACTTC.

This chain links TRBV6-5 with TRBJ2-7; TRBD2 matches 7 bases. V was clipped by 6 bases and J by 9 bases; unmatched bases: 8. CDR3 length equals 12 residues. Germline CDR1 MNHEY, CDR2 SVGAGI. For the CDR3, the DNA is TGTGCCAGCAGCCGCCAGCGGGGAAGGCAGTACTTC. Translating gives CASSRQRGRQYF.

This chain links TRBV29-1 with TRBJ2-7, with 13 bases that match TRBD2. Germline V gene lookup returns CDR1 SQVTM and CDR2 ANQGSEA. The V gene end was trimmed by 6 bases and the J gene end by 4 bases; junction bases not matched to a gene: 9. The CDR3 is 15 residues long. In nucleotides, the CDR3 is TGCAGCGTGTCCGGGACTAGCGGGACTCTTTACGAGCAGTACTTC. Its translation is CSVSGTSGTLYEQYF.

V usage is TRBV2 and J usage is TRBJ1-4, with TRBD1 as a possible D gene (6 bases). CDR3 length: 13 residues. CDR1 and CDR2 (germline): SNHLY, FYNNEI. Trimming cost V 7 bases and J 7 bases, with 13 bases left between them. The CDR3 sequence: CASTGQWGEKLFF. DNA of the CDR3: TGTGCCAGCACCGGACAGTGGGGTGAAAAACTGTTTTTT.

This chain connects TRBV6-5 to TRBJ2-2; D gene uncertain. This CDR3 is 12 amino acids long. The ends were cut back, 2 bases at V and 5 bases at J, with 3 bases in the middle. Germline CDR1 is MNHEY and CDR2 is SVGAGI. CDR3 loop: CASSYPTGELFF. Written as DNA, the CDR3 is TGTGCCAGCAGTTACCCAACCGGGGAGCTGTTTTTT.

The CDR3: CGGHQAYEQYF. The CDR3 region has the DNA TGCGGGGGCCACCAGGCCTACGAGCAGTACTTC. This chain joins TRBV20-1 and TRBJ2-7; D is perhaps TRBD1 (6 bases). CDR3 length: 11 amino acids. The germline gives CDR1 DFQATT, CDR2 SNEGSKA (reference sequence).

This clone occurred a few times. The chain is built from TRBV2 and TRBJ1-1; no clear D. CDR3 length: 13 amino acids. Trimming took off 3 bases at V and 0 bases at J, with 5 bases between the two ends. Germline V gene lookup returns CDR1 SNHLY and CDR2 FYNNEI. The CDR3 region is CASSDEVNTEAFF. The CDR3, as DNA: TGTGCCAGCAGTGACGAGGTGAACACTGAAGCTTTCTTT.

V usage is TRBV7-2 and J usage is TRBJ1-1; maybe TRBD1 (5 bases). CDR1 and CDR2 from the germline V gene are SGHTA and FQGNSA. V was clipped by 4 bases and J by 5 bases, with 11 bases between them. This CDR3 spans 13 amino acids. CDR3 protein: CASSSQGATEAFF. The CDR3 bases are TGTGCCAGCAGCTCCCAGGGTGCGACTGAAGCTTTCTTT.

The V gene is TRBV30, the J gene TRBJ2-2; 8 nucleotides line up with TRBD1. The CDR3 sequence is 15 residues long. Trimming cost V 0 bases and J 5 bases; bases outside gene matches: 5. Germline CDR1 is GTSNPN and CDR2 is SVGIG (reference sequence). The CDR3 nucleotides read TGTGCCTGGAGTGTGGGACAGGCCCAAACCGGGGAGCTGTTTTTT. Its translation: CAWSVGQAQTGELFF. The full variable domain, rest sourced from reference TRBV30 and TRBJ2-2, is SQTIHQWPATLVQPVGSPLSLECTVEGTSNPNLYWYRQAAGRGLQLLFYSVGIGQISSEVPQNLSASRPQDRQFILSSKKLLLSDSGFYLCAWSVGQAQTGELFFGEGSRLTVL.

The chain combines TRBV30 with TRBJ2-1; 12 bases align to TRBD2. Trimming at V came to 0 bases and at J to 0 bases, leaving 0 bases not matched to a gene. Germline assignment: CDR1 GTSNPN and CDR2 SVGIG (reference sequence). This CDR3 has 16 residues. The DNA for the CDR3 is TGTGCCTGGAGTGTACTAGCGGGAGGCTCCTACAATGAGCAGTTCTTC. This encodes CAWSVLAGGSYNEQFF. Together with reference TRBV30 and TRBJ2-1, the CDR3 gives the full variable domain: SQTIHQWPATLVQPVGSPLSLECTVEGTSNPNLYWYRQAAGRGLQLLFYSVGIGQISSEVPQNLSASRPQDRQFILSSKKLLLSDSGFYLCAWSVLAGGSYNEQFFGPGTRLTVL.

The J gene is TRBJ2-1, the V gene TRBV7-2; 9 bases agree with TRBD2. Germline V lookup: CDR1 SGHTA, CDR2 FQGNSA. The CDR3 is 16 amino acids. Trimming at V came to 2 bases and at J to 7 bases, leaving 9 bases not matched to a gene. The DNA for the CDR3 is TGTGCCAGCAGCTTATGGGTAGCGGGAGTGGGAAATGAGCAGTTCTTC. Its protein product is CASSLWVAGVGNEQFF.

The CDR3 DNA reads as TGTGCCTGGAGTGGCAGGGGCCCCTCCGAGCAGTACTTC. This gives the protein CAWSGRGPSEQYF. The genes are TRBV30 and TRBJ2-7; perhaps TRBD1 as D (6 bases). The CDR3 runs 13 residues. Germline V gives CDR1 GTSNPN, CDR2 SVGIG (reference sequence). V lost 1 base and J 6 bases, leaving 13 bases between the germline ends.

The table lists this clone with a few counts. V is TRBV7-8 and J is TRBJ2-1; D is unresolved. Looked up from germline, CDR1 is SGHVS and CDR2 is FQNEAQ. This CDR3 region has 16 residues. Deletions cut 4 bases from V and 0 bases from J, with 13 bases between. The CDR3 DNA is TGTGCCAGCAGCTCGCCCGTCGCGAGCTCCTACAATGAGCAGTTCTTC. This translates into CASSSPVASSYNEQFF.

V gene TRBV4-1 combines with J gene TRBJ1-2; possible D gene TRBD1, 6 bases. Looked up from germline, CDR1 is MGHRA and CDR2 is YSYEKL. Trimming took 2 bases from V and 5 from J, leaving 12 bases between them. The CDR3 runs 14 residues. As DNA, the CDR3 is TGCGCCAGCAGCCAATGGACAGCGCAATATGGCTACACCTTC. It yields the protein CASSQWTAQYGYTF.

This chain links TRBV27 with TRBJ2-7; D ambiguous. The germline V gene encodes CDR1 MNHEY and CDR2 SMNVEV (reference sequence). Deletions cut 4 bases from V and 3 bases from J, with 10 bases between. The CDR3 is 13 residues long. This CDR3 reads CASSYKTDYEQYF. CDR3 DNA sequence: TGTGCCAGCAGTTACAAAACCGACTACGAGCAGTACTTC.